Listed below are T cell receptor beta chains from one sample, sequenced in a study of Ad26.COV2.S vaccination and SARS-CoV-2 variants. Clones were read by immunoSEQ multiplex PCR, and TCRdb kept only the in-frame ones, dropping some. The sample lists fewer than 300,000 clones, about 87% occurring once. The sample consisted of peripheral blood, taken in a trial of Ad26.COV2.S vaccine versus placebo. The receptors were gathered from a person between 18 and 59 years old who received the Ad26.COV2.S COVID-19 vaccine or a placebo. Both conserved end residues are part of each CDR3. Each record gives: J gene, CDR3 length, D gene, V gene, clone size, CDR3 protein, CDR3 DNA. The D gene is left open where the match is weak. Only some rows state a clone size, as once, few, many or a class for expanded clones.

J: TRBJ2-5
length: 17
D: TRBD2
V: TRBV7-2
size: once
CDR3: CASSLLPAERGGETQYF
DNA: TGTGCCAGCAGCTTACTCCCCGCGGAGCGGGGGGGAGAGACCCAGTACTTC

J: TRBJ2-1
length: 15
D: .
V: TRBV15
size: .
CDR3: CATRVQESSYNEQFF
DNA: TGTGCCACCAGGGTGCAGGAGAGCTCCTACAATGAGCAGTTCTTC

J: TRBJ1-5
length: 14
D: .
V: TRBV14
size: once
CDR3: CASSPTGGNQPQHF
DNA: TGTGCCAGCAGCCCTACGGGAGGCAATCAGCCCCAGCATTTT

J: TRBJ1-5
length: 13
D: .
V: TRBV6-1
size: .
CDR3: CASSDLRDQPQHF
DNA: TGTGCCAGCAGTGACCTGAGGGATCAGCCCCAGCATTTT

J: TRBJ1-1
length: 14
D: .
V: TRBV29-1
size: .
CDR3: CSVEARLVNTEAFF
DNA: TGCAGCGTTGAAGCCCGTCTAGTAAACACTGAAGCTTTCTTT

J: TRBJ1-2
length: 13
D: .
V: TRBV12-3/TRBV12-4
size: .
CDR3: CASSLRGNYGYTF
DNA: TGTGCCAGCAGTTTAAGGGGTAACTATGGCTACACCTTC

J: TRBJ1-1
length: 13
D: .
V: TRBV28
size: .
CDR3: CASSPPWGTEAFF
DNA: TGTGCCAGCAGTCCCCCCTGGGGCACTGAAGCTTTCTTT

J: TRBJ2-2
length: 16
D: TRBD2
V: TRBV7-2
size: .
CDR3: CASSLAGRGSTGELFF
DNA: TGTGCCAGCAGCTTAGCGGGGCGGGGGAGCACCGGGGAGCTGTTTTTT

J: TRBJ2-2
length: 13
D: .
V: TRBV19
size: .
CDR3: CASSSAWTGELFF
DNA: TGTGCCAGTAGTTCGGCCTGGACCGGGGAGCTGTTTTTT

J: TRBJ1-1
length: 15
D: .
V: TRBV3-1/TRBV3-2
size: .
CDR3: CASSHRSEGGTEAFF
DNA: TGTGCCAGCAGTCATAGATCAGAGGGGGGCACTGAAGCTTTCTTT

J: TRBJ2-2
length: 13
D: TRBD1
V: TRBV3-1/TRBV3-2
size: .
CDR3: CASSRNRGGELFF
DNA: TGTGCCAGCAGCCGAAACAGGGGGGGGGAGCTGTTTTTT

J: TRBJ1-4
length: 13
D: .
V: TRBV12-3/TRBV12-4
size: .
CDR3: CASSLRGDEKLFF
DNA: TGTGCCAGCAGTTTGCGGGGGGATGAAAAACTGTTTTTT

J: TRBJ2-5
length: 13
D: .
V: TRBV19
size: .
CDR3: CASNSAAQQTQYF
DNA: TGTGCCAGTAACTCGGCAGCCCAGCAGACCCAGTACTTC

J: TRBJ1-5
length: 13
D: .
V: TRBV12-3/TRBV12-4
size: once
CDR3: CASGGQIHQPQHF
DNA: TGTGCCAGCGGTGGGCAGATTCATCAGCCCCAGCATTTT

J: TRBJ2-3
length: 14
D: .
V: TRBV11-3
size: .
CDR3: CASSPTRGTDTQYF
DNA: TGTGCCAGCAGCCCGACCAGGGGCACAGATACGCAGTATTTT

J: TRBJ2-3
length: 15
D: TRBD2
V: TRBV6-6
size: .
CDR3: CASTGSGRDTDTQYF
DNA: TGTGCCAGCACTGGTAGCGGGAGGGACACAGATACGCAGTATTTT

J: TRBJ2-1
length: 12
D: .
V: TRBV6-1
size: .
CDR3: CASSESLVEQFF
DNA: TGTGCCAGCAGTGAATCTTTGGTAGAGCAGTTCTTC

J: TRBJ1-5
length: 13
D: .
V: TRBV12-3/TRBV12-4
size: .
CDR3: CASSFRGNQPQHF
DNA: TGTGCCAGCAGTTTCAGAGGGAATCAGCCCCAGCATTTT

J: TRBJ1-1
length: 13
D: .
V: TRBV14
size: .
CDR3: CASSRVLNTEAFF
DNA: TGTGCCAGCAGTCGGGTCCTGAACACTGAAGCTTTCTTT

J: TRBJ1-3
length: 16
D: .
V: TRBV25-1
size: .
CDR3: CASRPTGYNSGNTIYF
DNA: TGTGCCAGCAGACCGACAGGATACAACTCTGGAAACACCATATATTTT

J: TRBJ1-2
length: 13
D: .
V: TRBV7-9
size: .
CDR3: CASSLETFSGYTF
DNA: TGTGCCAGCAGCTTAGAGACGTTTAGTGGCTACACCTTC

J: TRBJ2-7
length: 12
D: .
V: TRBV7-9
size: few
CDR3: CASSFTVYEQYF
DNA: TGTGCCAGCAGCTTTACCGTATACGAGCAGTACTTC

J: TRBJ1-2
length: 14
D: .
V: TRBV9
size: few
CDR3: CASSGDSSNYGYTF
DNA: TGTGCCAGCAGCGGAGACAGCTCTAACTATGGCTACACCTTC

J: TRBJ1-1
length: 14
D: .
V: TRBV10-3
size: .
CDR3: CAISGGGKGTEAFF
DNA: TGTGCCATCAGTGGGGGGGGAAAGGGCACTGAAGCTTTCTTT

J: TRBJ2-1
length: 16
D: TRBD1
V: TRBV7-8
size: .
CDR3: CASSPGTGATDNEQFF
DNA: TGTGCCAGCAGCCCTGGGACAGGGGCCACGGACAATGAGCAGTTCTTC

J: TRBJ1-4
length: 17
D: TRBD1
V: TRBV12-5
size: .
CDR3: CASGSDRAVERNEKLFF
DNA: TGTGCTAGTGGTTCGGACAGGGCGGTAGAGAGGAATGAAAAACTGTTTTTT

J: TRBJ1-2
length: 16
D: .
V: TRBV12-2
size: few
CDR3: CASRLEDRGLGYGYTF
DNA: TGTGCAAGTCGCTTAGAGGACAGGGGGTTGGGCTATGGCTACACCTTC

J: TRBJ1-1
length: 14
D: .
V: TRBV18
size: .
CDR3: CASSPTGPNTEAFF
DNA: TGTGCCAGCTCACCAACAGGACCCAACACTGAAGCTTTCTTT

J: TRBJ1-1
length: 17
D: TRBD1
V: TRBV15
size: .
CDR3: CATSRDYPGQVNTEAFF
DNA: TGTGCCACCAGCAGAGATTACCCAGGACAGGTGAACACTGAAGCTTTCTTT

J: TRBJ1-2
length: 14
D: TRBD1
V: TRBV7-2
size: .
CDR3: CASSSLQGSGGYTF
DNA: TGTGCCAGCAGCTCCTTACAGGGGTCTGGTGGCTACACCTTC

J: TRBJ1-4
length: 11
D: .
V: TRBV20-1
size: .
CDR3: CSARRDEKLFF
DNA: TGCAGTGCTAGGAGAGATGAAAAACTGTTTTTT

J: TRBJ1-2
length: 15
D: .
V: TRBV11-2
size: .
CDR3: CASSLDGTPLHGYTF
DNA: TGTGCCAGCAGCTTAGACGGGACACCTCTCCATGGCTACACCTTC

J: TRBJ2-7
length: 13
D: TRBD1
V: TRBV28
size: .
CDR3: CASRPGQTYEQYF
DNA: TGTGCCAGCAGGCCGGGACAGACCTACGAGCAGTACTTC

J: TRBJ1-1
length: 13
D: TRBD1
V: TRBV3-1/TRBV3-2
size: .
CDR3: CASSQRTGLVAFF
DNA: TGTGCCAGCAGCCAGCGGACAGGCTTGGTAGCTTTCTTT

J: TRBJ2-7
length: 15
D: TRBD1
V: TRBV6-1
size: .
CDR3: CASSEIPGQGYEQYF
DNA: TGTGCCAGCAGTGAAATCCCGGGACAGGGCTACGAGCAGTACTTC

J: TRBJ2-1
length: 15
D: TRBD2
V: TRBV13
size: .
CDR3: CASSQGLAPNNEQFF
DNA: TGTGCCAGCAGTCAAGGACTAGCACCTAACAATGAGCAGTTCTTC

J: TRBJ1-1
length: 15
D: TRBD1
V: TRBV6-5
size: .
CDR3: CASSPPGQGRTEAFF
DNA: TGTGCCAGCAGTCCCCCGGGACAGGGAAGAACTGAAGCTTTCTTT

J: TRBJ2-3
length: 15
D: TRBD1
V: TRBV19
size: .
CDR3: CASSIRAGGVDTQYF
DNA: TGTGCCAGTAGTATTCGGGCAGGGGGCGTAGATACGCAGTATTTT

J: TRBJ2-7
length: 14
D: .
V: TRBV3-1/TRBV3-2
size: .
CDR3: CASSQERGVYEQYF
DNA: TGTGCCAGCAGCCAAGAACGGGGAGTCTACGAGCAGTACTTC

J: TRBJ1-1
length: 14
D: .
V: TRBV6-5
size: .
CDR3: CATLREGMNTEAFF
DNA: TGTGCCACCCTCAGGGAGGGGATGAACACTGAAGCTTTCTTT

J: TRBJ2-1
length: 17
D: TRBD1
V: TRBV5-1
size: .
CDR3: CASSLSQGASSYNEQFF
DNA: TGCGCCAGCAGCTTGAGTCAGGGGGCTAGCTCCTACAATGAGCAGTTCTTC